Included here is one TCR beta chain sequence, with context. Its target is not known. There are 11 residues in the CDR3. Trimming removed 7 bases from V and 0 bases from J, with 3 bases in between. The germline CDR1 and CDR2 sequences are LNHDA and SQIVND (reference sequence). Repertoires were generated with immunoSEQ multiplex PCR, while TCRdb's copy carries only in-frame clones and drops some. The sample contains some 32,000 clones, 92% of which appear only once. These data originate in a study of monozygotic twins with cystic fibrosis. Findings and limits, study-wide: Median Simpson clonality of approximately 0.0088 suggested naive T cells predominated.

J is TRBJ2-5 and V is TRBV19; D gene unclear. The sequencing input was blood. The origin of this receptor is a girl aged 2-10 years with cystic fibrosis. CDR3 sequence (DNA): TGTGCCAGTACCAACCAAGAGACCCAGTACTTC. It encodes CASTNQETQYF.